The 32 T cell receptor beta chains below all came from one sample that was sequenced in a study of T cell responses to AZD1222 COVID-19 vaccine. Profiled with immunoSEQ multiplex PCR; TCRdb holds only in-frame clones, not every one. Among approximately 140,000 clones listed, about 92% were seen once. The sequencing here drew on peripheral blood, taken on day 0 of AZD1222 vaccination. The origin of the receptors is an adult in good health.

The gene calls are TRBV6-2 or TRBV6-3 and TRBJ2-1, with D possibly called TRBD1 or TRBD2 (5 bases each). Germline V gene data show CDR1 as MNHEY and CDR2 as SVGEGT. There are 15 residues in the CDR3. The V end lost 0 bases, the J end lost 5 bases, and 11 bases lay between the germline ends. The CDR3 here is CASSYSVQGHNEQFF. CDR3 nucleotide sequence: TGTGCCAGCAGTTACTCGGTGCAGGGACACAATGAGCAGTTCTTC.

This chain links TRBV5-1 with TRBJ1-3; D is unclear. The V end was cut by 2 bases, the J end by 2 bases, with 14 bases between. The V gene's germline CDR1 is SGHRS and CDR2 YFSETQ. The CDR3 totals 16 residues. CDR3 in DNA: TGCGCCAGCAGCTTCCGCATCGAGAGAGCTGGAAACACCATATATTTT. Translation: CASSFRIERAGNTIYF.

The sample holds a few counts of this clone. The chain employs TRBV2 and TRBJ1-2; D unclear. Germline values: CDR1 SNHLY, CDR2 FYNNEI. This CDR3 contains 14 residues. Trimming shortened V by 5 bases and J by 0 bases, and 10 bases separated the two germline ends. The DNA of the CDR3 is TGTGCCAGCAGTCTAGACGGTACTAACTATGGCTACACCTTC. It is translated as CASSLDGTNYGYTF. Variable domain in full (rest from reference TRBV2 and TRBJ1-2): EPEVTQTPSHQVTQMGQEVILRCVPISNHLYFYWYRQILGQKVEFLVSFYNNEISEKSEIFDDQFSVERPDGSNFTLKIRSTKLEDSAMYFCASSLDGTNYGYTFGSGTRLTVV.

The chain combines TRBV7-2 with TRBJ1-6; 11 bases map to TRBD1. The V gene's germline CDR1 is SGHTA and CDR2 FQGNSA. The CDR3 has 17 amino acids. V shed 0 bases and J 5 bases; nucleotides not matched to a gene: 3. In DNA form, the CDR3 reads TGTGCCAGCAGCTTAGCCGGGACAGGGGGAAATAATTCACCCCTCCACTTT. Translated, it gives CASSLAGTGGNNSPLHF. Full variable domain (missing parts from reference TRBV7-2 and TRBJ1-6): GAGVSQSPSNKVTEKGKDVELRCDPISGHTALYWYRQSLGQGLEFLIYFQGNSAPDKSGLPSDRFSAERTGGSVSTLTIQRTQQEDSAVYLCASSLAGTGGNNSPLHFGNGTRLTVT.

This chain connects TRBV20-1 to TRBJ1-1, with D possibly being TRBD1 (5 bases). This CDR3 is built from 11 residues. The ends were cut back, 6 bases at V and 10 bases at J, with 15 bases in the middle. Germline CDR1 is DFQATT and CDR2 is SNEGSKA (reference sequence). CDR3 sequence (DNA): TGCAGTGCCCCAAAGGGGAGGTCAGCTTTCTTT. This translates into CSAPKGRSAFF.

This clone was counted between two and nine times. The gene calls are TRBV19 and TRBJ2-5; 10 bases are a match to TRBD2. After removal of 5 bases from V and 4 bases from J, the junction contained 22 bases not matched to a gene. This CDR3 region has 20 residues. CDR1 and CDR2 from the germline V gene are LNHDA and SQIVND (reference sequence). The CDR3 sequence is CASSFFRRLAGGGVGETQYF. The CDR3 region has the DNA TGTGCCAGTAGTTTCTTCCGACGACTAGCGGGCGGAGGAGTGGGAGAGACCCAGTACTTC.

The sample holds a few counts of this clone. V usage is TRBV7-3 and J usage is TRBJ2-1; perhaps D is TRBD1 or TRBD2 (5 bases each). The CDR3 length is 14 residues. V was trimmed by 1 base and J by 9 bases, leaving 13 bases between them. The V gene's germline CDR1 is SGHTA and CDR2 FQGTGA. The CDR3 nucleotides read TGTGCCAGCAGCTTAATGGGGGAGTCAACTGAGCAGTTCTTC. It yields the protein CASSLMGESTEQFF.

The chain combines TRBV5-6 with TRBJ2-5; maybe TRBD2 (5 bases). The CDR3 runs 14 residues. CDR1 SGHDT and CDR2 YYEEEE come from the germline V gene. Trimming removed 2 bases from V and 7 bases from J, with 15 bases in between. CDR3 DNA sequence: TGTGCCAGCAGCTTAATAGGACTCCCAGGGACCCAGTACTTC. Amino acid sequence: CASSLIGLPGTQYF.

The chain links TRBV4-3 to TRBJ2-5; D is unresolved. Germline V CDR1 and CDR2: LGHNA, YSLEER. The CDR3 covers 13 residues. The V and J ends lost 1 base and 4 bases respectively, with 7 bases between them. The CDR3 DNA follows: TGCGCCAGCAGCCAAGGACGTCGAGAGACCCAGTACTTC. It specifies CASSQGRRETQYF.

This clone was observed a single time. The V call is TRBV7-8, the J call TRBJ1-2; D not resolved. Germline CDR1 and CDR2: SGHVS and FQNEAQ. This CDR3 has 15 residues. Trimming cost V 8 bases and J 8 bases, with 24 bases left between them. The CDR3 is CASGLREVLLGGYTF. CDR3 DNA: TGTGCCAGCGGCCTGAGAGAAGTCCTATTAGGGGGCTACACCTTC.

The chain has TRBV13 and TRBJ2-5, with 10 bases fitting TRBD1. Germline-derived CDR1 and CDR2 are PRHDT and FYEKMQ (reference sequence). Trimming took 8 bases from V and 5 from J; bases not matched to a gene: 8. The CDR3 contains 14 residues. For the CDR3, the DNA is TGTGCCAGCGGGGGGACAGGGGATAGGGAGACCCAGTACTTC. It yields the protein CASGGTGDRETQYF.

This chain uses TRBV5-1 with TRBJ2-1, with D maybe TRBD2 (6 bases). The CDR3 loop spans 13 amino acids. The ends were cut back, 4 bases at V and 6 bases at J, with 11 bases in the middle. Germline CDR1 SGHRS, CDR2 YFSETQ. CDR3 DNA: TGCGCCAGCAGCCCGGGGGTTGCCAATGAGCAGTTCTTC. Translated: CASSPGVANEQFF.

The chain has TRBV11-2 and TRBJ2-1; TRBD1 is a possible D gene (7 bases). The CDR3 contains 14 residues. V lost 5 bases, J lost 10 bases, and 18 bases lay in between. Germline values: CDR1 SGHAT, CDR2 FQNNGV. The CDR3 sequence: CASSPQGGSGEQFF. The CDR3 nucleotides read TGTGCCAGCAGCCCCCAGGGGGGTTCTGGGGAGCAGTTCTTC.

This clone was seen once. The chain combines TRBV5-3 with TRBJ2-5; D gene unclear. TRBV5-3 carries the ORF label, with uncertain function. Trimming stripped 1 base from V and 0 bases from J, with 10 bases between. This CDR3 is built from 15 residues. CDR3 region: CARSLSGSYQETQYF. In DNA form, the CDR3 reads TGTGCCAGAAGCTTGAGTGGTAGCTACCAAGAGACCCAGTACTTC.

The J gene is TRBJ1-1, the V gene TRBV4-1, with 9 bases identical to TRBD1. This CDR3 spans 15 amino acids. Germline-derived CDR1 and CDR2 are MGHRA and YSYEKL. The J segment lost 1 base and the V segment lost 1 base, leaving 1 base of the junction unmatched. CDR3 bases: TGCGCCAGCAGCCAAGCGGGACAGGGGAACACTGAAGCTTTCTTT. Translation gives CASSQAGQGNTEAFF.

The chain links TRBV3-1 (or the pseudogene TRBV3-2) to TRBJ2-7; 9 bases align to TRBD1. This CDR3 has 17 residues. V lost 1 base and J lost 9; bases outside the gene matches: 16. Germline V gene data show CDR1 as LGHDT and CDR2 as YNNKEL (reference sequence). DNA for the CDR3: TGTGCCAGCAGCCAAGGCGGTCCGGGACAGGGAGGGAGTGGGCAGTACTTC. Its protein is CASSQGGPGQGGSGQYF.

This clone was detected once. The chain carries TRBV7-5 and TRBJ2-7; the table gives TRBD1 as D, unverified against the DNA. TRBV7-5 is labeled a pseudogene. CDR3 length equals 16 residues. This CDR3 is CVRSQITGQVYYEQYF. In nucleotides, the CDR3 is TGTGTCAGAAGTCAAATAACCGGACAGGTGTACTACGAGCAGTACTTC.

The chain carries TRBV30 and TRBJ2-7; TRBD2 matches at 10 bases. Germline assignment: CDR1 GTSNPN and CDR2 SVGIG (reference sequence). The ends lost 5 bases at V and 6 bases at J; junction bases unmatched: 13. The CDR3 has 15 residues. The CDR3 DNA is TGTGCCTGGCGTAACTATCGGGCTAGCGGGAGCGAGCAGTACTTC. It is translated as CAWRNYRASGSEQYF.

The gene calls are TRBV19 and TRBJ1-1, with D uncertain. V gave up 6 bases and J gave up 0 bases, with 11 bases separating them. This CDR3 comprises 14 residues. Germline lookup yields CDR1 LNHDA and CDR2 SQIVND (reference sequence). CDR3 region: CASRSERVNTEAFF. The CDR3 DNA follows: TGTGCCAGTAGATCGGAGAGGGTGAACACTGAAGCTTTCTTT. The full variable domain, completed using reference TRBV19 and TRBJ1-1, is DGGITQSPKYLFRKEGQNVTLSCEQNLNHDAMYWYRQDPGQGLRLIYYSQIVNDFQKGDIAEGYSVSREKKESFPLTVTSAQKNPTAFYLCASRSERVNTEAFFGQGTRLTVV.

The rearrangement links TRBV6-5 to TRBJ1-1; D perhaps matches TRBD1 (5 bases). Deletions cut 6 bases from V and 7 bases from J, with 9 bases between. In germline, CDR1 is MNHEY, CDR2 SVGAGI. This CDR3 region has 11 residues. The DNA of the CDR3 is TGTGCCAGCAGGGGGGAAGATGAAGCTTTCTTT. Its translation is CASRGEDEAFF.

This chain links TRBV27 with TRBJ2-7; D possibly matches TRBD1 or TRBD2 (5 bases each). This CDR3 is built from 12 residues. The V end lost 2 bases, the J end lost 6 bases, and 8 bases lay between the germline ends. Germline CDR1 is MNHEY and CDR2 is SMNVEV (reference sequence). The DNA of the CDR3 is TGTGCCAGCAGTTTAAGTGGGGGCGAGCAGTACTTC. Translating it yields CASSLSGGEQYF.

The chain carries TRBV19 and TRBJ1-2, with D unresolved. CDR3 length: 13 residues. Deletions cut 5 bases from V and 8 bases from J, with 15 bases between. In germline, CDR1 is LNHDA, CDR2 SQIVND (reference sequence). CDR3 DNA sequence: TGTGCCAGTAGTCACAAGGGTGGCGAGGGCTACACCTTC. Encoded protein: CASSHKGGEGYTF. Based on the CDR3 plus reference TRBV19 and TRBJ1-2, the full variable domain is DGGITQSPKYLFRKEGQNVTLSCEQNLNHDAMYWYRQDPGQGLRLIYYSQIVNDFQKGDIAEGYSVSREKKESFPLTVTSAQKNPTAFYLCASSHKGGEGYTFGSGTRLTVV.

V is TRBV6-2 or TRBV6-3 and J is TRBJ2-1; D is unclear. The CDR3 totals 16 residues. Germline values: CDR1 MNHEY, CDR2 SVGEGT. Between the trimmed V and J ends, which lost 4 bases and 2 bases, there was a span of 15 bases. The CDR3 bases are TGTGCCAGCAGTTTGTCCTCACGATACCCCTACAATGAGCAGTTCTTC. It encodes CASSLSSRYPYNEQFF.

The genes are TRBV19 and TRBJ1-1; D unclear. Trimming removed 2 bases at V and 0 bases at J, with 4 bases between. This CDR3 comprises 13 residues. CDR1 is LNHDA and CDR2 is SQIVND in the germline V gene (reference sequence). The CDR3 loop is CASSINMNTEAFF. CDR3 bases: TGTGCCAGTAGTATAAACATGAACACTGAAGCTTTCTTT.

The V and J genes are TRBV19 and TRBJ1-1; no firm D call. V gave up 5 bases and J gave up 6 bases, with 10 bases separating them. Germline V gene data show CDR1 as LNHDA and CDR2 as SQIVND (reference sequence). This CDR3 contains 12 residues. CDR3 coding DNA: TGTGCCAGTAGTCCCCAATCTTCTGAAGCTTTCTTT. Encoded protein: CASSPQSSEAFF.

In this sample, this clone turned up a few times. The chain combines TRBV5-6 with TRBJ1-2; D unresolved. V dropped 2 bases and J dropped 7 bases, with 15 bases sitting between them. This CDR3 comprises 14 residues. Per germline, CDR1 SGHDT and CDR2 YYEEEE. The CDR3, as DNA: TGTGCCAGCAGCTTCGGTAGGGTGGTCGGTGGCTACACCTTC. This gives the protein CASSFGRVVGGYTF.

The chain employs TRBV10-3 and TRBJ1-3; maybe TRBD1 (6 bases). The CDR3 is made up of 18 amino acids. Germline CDR1 ENHRY, CDR2 SYGVKD. The V end was cut by 1 base, the J end by 1 base, with 17 bases between. The CDR3, as DNA: TGTGCCATCAGTGAGTTCAGACTACCACAGGGTTCTGGAAACACCATATATTTT. Its protein is CAISEFRLPQGSGNTIYF.

The chain joins TRBV7-6 to TRBJ2-7; D is possibly TRBD1 or TRBD2 (5 bases each). The CDR3 loop spans 15 amino acids. Trimming shortened V by 5 bases and J by 5 bases, and 19 bases separated the two germline ends. Germline CDR1 SGHVS, CDR2 FNYEAQ. DNA of the CDR3: TGTGCCAGCAGCCTCGGTCCAGGGACCCTACACGAGCAGTACTTC. The encoded protein is CASSLGPGTLHEQYF.

The chain joins TRBV12-3 or TRBV12-4 to TRBJ2-5, with 7 bases matching TRBD2. There are 12 residues in the CDR3. The junction had 4 bases not matched to a gene; V was cut back by 7 bases and J by 5 bases. The CDR3, as DNA: TGTGCCAGCACCTCCGGGGGGGAGACCCAGTACTTC. Translation gives CASTSGGETQYF.

This chain links TRBV6-2 or TRBV6-3 with TRBJ2-3, with D perhaps matching TRBD1 or TRBD2 (5 bases each). The ends were cut back, 3 bases at V and 4 bases at J, with 11 bases in the middle. CDR3 length: 14 residues. Germline loops: CDR1 MNHEY, CDR2 SVGEGT. CDR3 region: CASSYSGSPDTQYF. CDR3 sequence (DNA): TGTGCCAGCAGTTATTCAGGGAGCCCAGATACGCAGTATTTT.

The rearrangement joins TRBV6-2 or TRBV6-3 to TRBJ2-2; D unclear. The V end was cut by 6 bases, the J end by 5 bases, with 10 bases between. The CDR3 is 13 amino acids. Germline CDR1 reads MNHEY; CDR2 reads SVGEGT. CDR3 bases: TGTGCCAGCAGCGCCACATGGACCGGGGAGCTGTTTTTT. Translated: CASSATWTGELFF.

The chain employs TRBV11-2 and TRBJ2-1, with 8 bases matching TRBD2. This CDR3 region has 16 residues. Germline V CDR1 and CDR2: SGHAT, FQNNGV. With V trimmed by 6 bases and J by 0 bases, 7 bases remained unmatched. The CDR3 DNA reads as TGTGCCAGCAGACCCTCCAGCGGGGGCTCCTACAATGAGCAGTTCTTC. Translated, it gives CASRPSSGGSYNEQFF.